This TCR beta chain originates from a study of shared clonotypes between healthy human individuals. Overall study findings and caveats: An effect of sequencing depth on clonotype sharing among donors was expected.

V lost 4 bases and J lost 6; bases outside the gene matches: 10. Germline lookup yields CDR1 SGHRS and CDR2 YFSETQ. CDR3 length equals 17 residues. On this clone itself: Its specificity is not known.

Profiling relied on immunoSEQ multiplex PCR, and the TCRdb table lists in-frame clones only, not all of them. The sample has some 2,400,000 clones, 90% to 97% seen once. The study drew its donors from healthy HIV-negative adults without recent acute infections or vaccinations. The chain has TRBV5-1 and TRBJ2-2; 12 bases line up with TRBD2. This sequence was found in a man aged 18 to 35 in good health. Sequencing input: naive CD4+ T cells sorted from blood. Subset: CD45RA+ positively selected. The CDR3 bases are TGCGCCAGCAGCCTTCTGACTAGCGGGAGTTACGCCGGGGAGCTGTTTTTT. Translated, it gives CASSLLTSGSYAGELFF.